Below, 30 T cell receptor beta chains from the same sample are listed, as sequenced in a study of cytomegalovirus exposure and HLA in healthy donors. The primer mix had 60 Vbeta and 13 Jbeta primers. TCRdb's copy holds only in-frame clones and misses some; the assay was immunoSEQ multiplex PCR. The sample lists more than 130,000 clones, around 80% occurring once. Input material: PBMCs. These receptors originate from a man aged 40-49 years in good health and CMV-seropositive.

V and J are TRBV5-4 and TRBJ2-7; the D gene is possibly TRBD1 (6 bases). The germline CDR1 and CDR2 sequences are SGHNT and YYREEE (reference sequence). V lost 2 bases and J 0 bases, leaving 21 bases between the germline ends. The CDR3 runs 18 residues. In DNA, the CDR3 is TGTGCCAGCAGCTTTGGGGGCATGGGTACAGCGAGCTCCTACGAGCAGTACTTC. Translating it yields CASSFGGMGTASSYEQYF.

V is TRBV5-6 and J is TRBJ2-1, with D possibly TRBD2 on 6 matching bases. Germline CDR1 and CDR2: SGHDT and YYEEEE. The CDR3 extends over 13 amino acids. V was pared by 4 bases and J by 6 bases, with 11 bases between. As DNA, the CDR3 is TGTGCCAGCAGCCTGGAGGGAGGCAATGAGCAGTTCTTC. Encoded protein: CASSLEGGNEQFF.

For the CDR3, the DNA is TGTGCTAGTGGCCTCACGAGCTCCTACGAGCAGTACTTC. Encoded protein: CASGLTSSYEQYF. The chain carries TRBV12-5 and TRBJ2-7; D gene uncertain. CDR3 length: 13 amino acids. The V gene lost 6 bases and the J gene lost 0 bases, with 9 bases spanning the gap. Germline CDR1 LGHNT, CDR2 FRNRAP.

This rearrangement joins TRBV7-2 to TRBJ2-1, with D perhaps matching TRBD2 (6 bases). CDR1 and CDR2 from the germline V gene are SGHTA and FQGNSA. The length of the CDR3 is 13 residues. Between the trimmed V and J ends, which lost 7 bases and 6 bases, there was a span of 13 bases. The chain's CDR3 is CASTRDFFNEQFF. In nucleotides, the CDR3 is TGTGCCAGCACCCGGGACTTTTTCAATGAGCAGTTCTTC.

This chain uses TRBV21-1 with TRBJ2-7; the table gives TRBD2 as D, unverified against the DNA. TRBV21-1 is reported as a pseudogene. The CDR3 sequence is 16 residues long. This chain's CDR3 is CASSKEVPWGDYEQYF. The CDR3 DNA reads TGTGCCAGCAGCAAAGAGGTTCCGTGGGGAGACTACGAGCAGTACTTC.

The DNA for the CDR3 is TGTGCCAGCAGCTCTCCGGGATTAAACTCCGAGCAGTACTTC. It encodes CASSSPGLNSEQYF. The chain is built from TRBV7-6 and TRBJ2-7, with a tentative D call TRBD2 (5 bases). The length of the CDR3 is 14 residues. CDR1 is SGHVS, CDR2 FNYEAQ, per germline. Between the trimmed V and J ends, which lost 4 bases and 6 bases, there was a span of 16 bases.

The J gene is TRBJ1-3, the V gene TRBV5-1; D unclear. CDR1 is SGHRS, CDR2 YFSETQ, per germline. V lost 6 bases and J 0 bases, leaving 10 bases between the germline ends. This CDR3 region has 14 residues. CDR3 region: CASKEGSSGNTIYF. The CDR3, as DNA: TGCGCCAGCAAGGAAGGGAGCTCTGGAAACACCATATATTTT. The whole variable domain, filled in from reference TRBV5-1 and TRBJ1-3, reads KAGVTQTPRYLIKTRGQQVTLSCSPISGHRSVSWYQQTPGQGLQFLFEYFSETQRNKGNFPGRFSGRQFSNSRSEMNVSTLELGDSALYLCASKEGSSGNTIYFGEGSWLTVV.

The chain recombines TRBV4-1 with TRBJ2-1; TRBD2 aligns across 11 bases. The trim removed 5 bases at V and 9 bases at J, leaving 9 bases unmatched. The CDR3 runs 15 residues. From germline, CDR1 is MGHRA and CDR2 YSYEKL. CDR3 coding DNA: TGCGCCAGCAGCTCCACTAGCGGGAGTGGCTTTGAGCAGTTCTTC. The encoded protein is CASSSTSGSGFEQFF.

The chain joins TRBV5-1 to TRBJ2-1; 15 bases match TRBD2. The CDR3 sequence is 17 residues long. CDR1 is SGHRS, CDR2 YFSETQ, per germline. J gave up 7 bases and V 5 bases, and 10 bases lay outside the gene matches. CDR3 protein: CASSLGLAGGPGNEQFF. The CDR3 nucleotides read TGCGCCAGCAGTTTAGGACTAGCGGGAGGGCCGGGGAATGAGCAGTTCTTC. The variable domain in full, completed from reference TRBV5-1 and TRBJ2-1, reads KAGVTQTPRYLIKTRGQQVTLSCSPISGHRSVSWYQQTPGQGLQFLFEYFSETQRNKGNFPGRFSGRQFSNSRSEMNVSTLELGDSALYLCASSLGLAGGPGNEQFFGPGTRLTVL.

CDR3 residues: CASSLVATPSREQFF. In DNA form, the CDR3 reads TGCGCCAGCAGCTTGGTGGCCACGCCGAGCAGGGAGCAGTTCTTC. The chain links TRBV5-1 to TRBJ2-1; D uncertain. Deletions cut 0 bases from V and 10 bases from J, with 17 bases between. The V gene's germline CDR1 is SGHRS and CDR2 YFSETQ. The CDR3 runs 15 residues.

The genes are TRBV5-6 and TRBJ1-1; D remains ambiguous. The CDR3 is 15 residues long. In germline, CDR1 is SGHDT, CDR2 YYEEEE. V lost 0 bases to trimming and J lost 0 bases, with 9 bases between them. CDR3 in amino acids: CASSLEPGLNTEAFF. The CDR3 DNA follows: TGTGCCAGCAGCTTGGAGCCAGGCTTGAACACTGAAGCTTTCTTT.

CDR3 sequence: CASSLVGYSSSYEQYF. For the CDR3, the DNA is TGTGCCAGCAGCTTAGTAGGCTACAGTAGCTCCTACGAGCAGTACTTC. The J gene is TRBJ2-7, the V gene TRBV7-9; D not resolved. V was pared by 1 base and J by 0 bases, with 13 bases between. The CDR3 has 16 residues. Germline loops: CDR1 SEHNR, CDR2 FQNEAQ (reference sequence).

The genes are TRBV2 and TRBJ1-5; 8 nucleotides align to TRBD1. This CDR3 has 17 amino acids. CDR1 and CDR2 from the germline V gene are SNHLY and FYNNEI. The trim removed 7 bases at V and 6 bases at J, leaving 17 bases unmatched. CDR3 bases: TGTGCCAGCACCCCCTATGCGGGAACAGGGGGGACTCAGCCCCAGCATTTT. Protein: CASTPYAGTGGTQPQHF.

The chain combines TRBV5-6 with TRBJ2-5, with 8 nucleotides matching TRBD1. Losses at the gene ends were 2 bases for V and 4 bases for J; bases not matched to a gene: 13. CDR1 SGHDT and CDR2 YYEEEE come from the germline V gene. The CDR3 runs to 17 residues. The CDR3 reads CASSFTQTGEIRETQYF. CDR3 in DNA: TGTGCCAGCAGCTTTACTCAGACAGGGGAGATAAGAGAGACCCAGTACTTC.

The gene calls are TRBV6-5 and TRBJ2-7, with TRBD1 matching over 9 bases. The CDR3 totals 12 residues. V lost 10 bases to trimming and J lost 3 bases; unmatched junction nucleotides: 4. The germline V gene has CDR1 MNHEY and CDR2 SVGAGI. Here the CDR3 reads CATSTGGYEQYF. The CDR3 nucleotides read TGTGCCACTTCGACAGGGGGCTACGAGCAGTACTTC.

The chain recombines TRBV15 with TRBJ1-1; 10 bases map to TRBD1. The CDR3 is 15 amino acids. With V trimmed by 0 bases and J by 10 bases, 8 bases remained unmatched. The germline V gene encodes CDR1 LNHNV and CDR2 YYDKDF (reference sequence). CDR3 in DNA: TGTGCCACCAGCAGAGATCGGGGACAGGGGACCCGAGCTTTCTTT. Its translation is CATSRDRGQGTRAFF.

This clone was counted only a few times. The V call is TRBV19, the J call TRBJ2-7; D is undetermined. Germline CDR1 LNHDA, CDR2 SQIVND (reference sequence). Trimming took 1 base from V and 2 from J, leaving 3 bases between them. The CDR3 is 12 residues long. CDR3 sequence (DNA): TGTGCCAGTAGTATAGGAGCCTACGAGCAGTACTTC. It codes for CASSIGAYEQYF.

The J gene is TRBJ2-1, the V gene TRBV6-5, with 12 bases fitting TRBD2. Trimming at V came to 6 bases and at J to 5 bases, leaving 2 bases not matched to a gene. This CDR3 has 14 amino acids. Germline-derived CDR1 and CDR2 are MNHEY and SVGAGI. The CDR3 sequence is CASSTSGRHNEQFF. The CDR3 region has the DNA TGTGCCAGCAGCACTAGCGGGAGGCACAATGAGCAGTTCTTC.

This sequence joins TRBV5-5 and TRBJ2-2; D possibly corresponds to TRBD1 (5 bases). The V and J ends lost 0 bases and 7 bases respectively, with 7 bases between them. This CDR3 contains 13 residues. The germline CDR1 and CDR2 sequences are SGHKS and YYEKEE (reference sequence). The CDR3 bases are TGTGCCAGCAGCTTGGGGCAGGGCGGGGAGCTGTTTTTT. Amino acids: CASSLGQGGELFF.

This clone was recorded only once. The V and J genes are TRBV4-3 and TRBJ2-7, with 7 bases fitting TRBD1. CDR3 length equals 15 residues. V lost 4 bases to trimming and J lost 3 bases; unmatched junction nucleotides: 9. Per germline, CDR1 LGHNA and CDR2 YSLEER. The CDR3 region is CASSPDRLTVYEQYF. In nucleotides, the CDR3 is TGCGCCAGCAGCCCGGACAGGCTAACTGTCTACGAGCAGTACTTC.

This chain links TRBV18 with TRBJ2-1; the D gene is possibly TRBD1 (5 bases). Germline lookup yields CDR1 KGHSH and CDR2 LQKENI. The CDR3 spans 13 residues. Trimming took 3 bases from V and 6 from J, leaving 9 bases between them. CDR3 sequence reads: CASSPRVGNEQFF. The CDR3, as DNA: TGTGCCAGCTCACCCAGGGTGGGCAATGAGCAGTTCTTC.

In its sample, this clone was seen a few times. The chain recombines TRBV10-3 with TRBJ1-2; 8 bases align to TRBD1. Germline V lookup: CDR1 ENHRY, CDR2 SYGVKD. Trimming took 2 bases from V and 5 from J; bases not matched to a gene: 16. The CDR3 contains 18 residues. The CDR3 reads CAISEDGILPDRVYGYTF. The CDR3 nucleotides are TGTGCCATCAGTGAGGACGGGATCCTCCCGGACAGGGTGTATGGCTACACCTTC.

The chain is built from TRBV6-5 and TRBJ2-1; 11 positions agree with TRBD2. The V gene end was trimmed by 6 bases and the J gene end by 4 bases; junction bases not matched to a gene: 5. Germline CDR1 is MNHEY and CDR2 is SVGAGI. The CDR3 loop spans 15 amino acids. The CDR3 DNA reads TGTGCCAGCAGGAAGGGACTAGCGGAGTACAATGAGCAGTTCTTC. It translates to CASRKGLAEYNEQFF.

The rearrangement links TRBV7-2 to TRBJ2-5; TRBD1 matches at 7 bases. The germline V gene encodes CDR1 SGHTA and CDR2 FQGNSA. The CDR3 totals 14 residues. The V segment lost 6 bases and the J segment 5 bases; nucleotides outside the gene matches: 9. For the CDR3, the DNA is TGTGCCAGCAGGTCGACAGGGAGTGGGGAGACCCAGTACTTC. This translates into CASRSTGSGETQYF.

The chain couples TRBV19 to TRBJ2-1, with 10 bases matching TRBD1. The CDR3 consists of 19 residues. In germline, CDR1 is LNHDA, CDR2 SQIVND (reference sequence). Unmatched junction bases numbered 16, after V lost 3 bases and J lost 5 bases. In nucleotides, the CDR3 is TGTGCCAGTAGTATTTTGGGGACAGGGGTTGTGAATCCGGACAATGAGCAGTTCTTC. Its translation is CASSILGTGVVNPDNEQFF.

J is TRBJ2-7 and V is TRBV30, with TRBD2 matching over 14 bases. J lost 0 bases, V lost 7 bases, and 5 bases had no gene match. Germline-derived CDR1 and CDR2 are GTSNPN and SVGIG (reference sequence). The CDR3 sequence is 15 residues long. CDR3 DNA sequence: TGTGCCTTTGGGACTAGCGGGAGAATCTCCTACGAGCAGTACTTC. Translation: CAFGTSGRISYEQYF.

The chain recombines TRBV5-8 with TRBJ2-7, with 15 bases fitting TRBD2. In germline, CDR1 is SGHTS, CDR2 YDEGEE. J gave up 1 base and V 2 bases, and 7 bases lay outside the gene matches. The CDR3 has 18 amino acids. The DNA of the CDR3 is TGTGCCAGCAGCTTTGGGGGACTAGCGGGAGGCCATTCCTACGAGCAGTACTTC. Translation: CASSFGGLAGGHSYEQYF. The whole variable domain, remainder taken from reference TRBV5-8 and TRBJ2-7, is EAGVTQSPTHLIKTRGQQATLRCSPISGHTSVYWYQQALGLGLQFLLWYDEGEERNRGNFPPRFSGRQFPNYSSELNVNALELEDSALYLCASSFGGLAGGHSYEQYFGPGTRLTVT.

The chain has TRBV28 and TRBJ1-5; 8 bases fit TRBD1. This CDR3 comprises 15 residues. Germline V CDR1 and CDR2: MDHEN, SYDVKM. The ends lost 6 bases at V and 2 bases at J; junction bases unmatched: 6. CDR3 amino acids: CASSRQGPGNQPQHF. The CDR3, as DNA: TGTGCCAGCAGCCGACAGGGGCCTGGCAATCAGCCCCAGCATTTT.

In DNA, the CDR3 is TGTGCCAGCAGCGTAGCGAGGGCCCTAGGAACTGAAGCTTTCTTT. Its protein product is CASSVARALGTEAFF. V gene TRBV9 combines with J gene TRBJ1-1; D gene uncertain. Germline V gives CDR1 SGDLS, CDR2 YYNGEE. Trimming removed 0 bases at V and 5 bases at J, with 14 bases between. CDR3 length: 15 residues.

The V and J genes are TRBV5-1 and TRBJ2-7, with TRBD2 matching 12 bases. The CDR3 contains 20 residues. The V gene's germline CDR1 is SGHRS and CDR2 YFSETQ. Trimming cost V 2 bases and J 0 bases; bases outside gene matches: 15. The CDR3: CASSFKPGTSGHDTSYEQYF. The CDR3 DNA reads TGCGCCAGCAGCTTCAAACCCGGGACTAGCGGGCATGACACCTCCTACGAGCAGTACTTC. Using reference TRBV5-1 and TRBJ2-7 for the parts outside the CDR3, the full variable domain is KAGVTQTPRYLIKTRGQQVTLSCSPISGHRSVSWYQQTPGQGLQFLFEYFSETQRNKGNFPGRFSGRQFSNSRSEMNVSTLELGDSALYLCASSFKPGTSGHDTSYEQYFGPGTRLTVT.